This T cell receptor beta chain comes out of a study of blood T cell repertoires in COVID-19. Study at large: Acute-phase and convalescent COVID-19 samples originated in the United States, Italy and Spain. T cells, B-cell-depleted T cells, or PBMCs provided the cDNA or gDNA that served as material.

The CDR3 is 14 amino acids. CDR1 is LNHDA and CDR2 is SQIVND in the germline V gene (reference sequence). V was clipped by 3 bases and J by 4 bases, with 12 bases between them. Per the study methods: By means of reference gene primer amplification, nucleated cell counts were estimated. Some clones are missing from TCRdb's copy, which holds only in-frame ones; the method was immunoSEQ multiplex PCR. V and J calls and clone size come straight from that table; D and trimming were deduced from the DNA. The table has some 350,000 clones, around 86% seen once. V gene TRBV19 combines with J gene TRBJ2-5, with a tentative D call TRBD2 (6 bases). The sample consisted of peripheral blood. The TCR was taken from a human donor in a cohort sampled during active COVID-19. The CDR3 sequence is CASSIGGGGETQYF. CDR3 bases: TGTGCCAGTAGTATCGGGGGAGGCGGAGAGACCCAGTACTTC.